This T cell receptor (beta chain) emerged from a study of graft-versus-host responses after intestinal transplantation (dated by TCRdb to the early 2020s). About the investigation overall: Multivisceral, liver-intestinal, or isolated intestinal transplants were received by the recipients. Every recipient was given anti-thymocyte globulin induction, then maintenance tacrolimus and steroids for 3 to 4 years. Bulk TCR-beta CDR3 sequencing was used to track graft-versus-host and host-versus-graft alloreactive T cell clones in the graft, circulation and bone marrow after intestinal transplantation. To identify alloreactive clones, pre-transplant mixed lymphocyte reaction products were sequenced and compared with unstimulated pre-transplant donor and recipient T cells. Of the 20 to 25 intestinal transplant recipients enrolled in the cohort, one of whom was a retransplant, a few patients without pretransplant specimens were excluded. Donor T cell macrochimerism was defined as a peak of at least 4% donor T cells among recipient peripheral blood mononuclear cells. Rather than being sequenced by the commercial service, samples from a few later patients were sequenced in-house on an Illumina MiSeq and processed with MiXCR.

As encoded in the germline V gene (reference sequence), CDR1 is LNHDA while CDR2 is SQIVND. The V and J ends are trimmed by 6 bases and 2 bases, leaving 13 bases between them. From cysteine to phenylalanine, the CDR3 is 14 amino acids long. This entry keeps only the CDR3 DNA: 42 bases, framed from base 1. Regarding this clone: The antigen it recognizes is unknown. No base quality information exists; no much larger clone differs at one position.

What the work shows at the level of the full study, not this receptor alone: GvH clones were found in recipient bone marrow, and some of the GvH clones appeared earlier in ileal mucosa or blood, which is consistent with an intestinal mucosal origin. Early after transplant, peak levels of circulating GvH clones were associated with declines in HvG clones. The relatively low number and heterogeneity of intestinal transplant patients limited the conclusions. High GvH to HvG T cell clonal ratios were observed in the allografts of patients with donor T cell macrochimerism.

Library generation was performed with the immunoSEQ multiplex PCR assay. For most patients, genomic DNA was isolated with the Qiagen DNeasy Blood and Tissue Kit and shipped frozen to Adaptive Biotechnologies for TCR sequencing. For most patients, genomic DNA was subjected to high-throughput TCR-beta CDR3 sequencing by Adaptive Biotechnologies. Per the source publication's procedure: Adaptive's ImmunoSEQ software was the source of the TCR sequencing data for fewer than 20 patients, while a few other patients were processed with MiXCR and VDJtools. CD4 versus CD8 sorting errors were corrected by removing sequences found in both subsets at a frequency ratio below 5:1. CDR3 nucleotide sequences shared by donor and recipient were removed because the origin of these sequences could not be assigned. Alloreactive clones required at least 2-fold expansion over unstimulated cells and minimum CFSE-low frequency of 0.002% (template counts) or 0.001% (read counts). A clone was considered mappable if detected in the sequenced pre-transplant spleen, lymph node, or MLR CFSE-low populations of the donor or recipient. The cumulative frequency of alloreactive clones was calculated as a percentage of all sequences, weighted by copy number. Imported from immuneACCESS, the table was reduced by TCRdb to in-frame sequences with V and J called. These copies leave out some clones; in studies compared against another copy, an unresolved V gene accounts for under half, and the cause of the remainder is not known. Clonal size and the V and J genes are those of that table, whereas D and trimming came from the DNA. For this sample there are approximately 63,000 clones; roughly 93% appear just once. Clones ranked in the top ten supply 0.38% of the sample.

According to the study, the label for this sample's time point signals: cells obtained before transplantation from donor or recipient. CD3+CD4+ and CD3+CD8+ populations were FACS-sorted from unstimulated pre-transplant donor and recipient cells taken from spleen or lymph nodes. The TCR was taken from a human donor who was the organ donor for an intestinal transplant. The V and J genes are TRBV19 and TRBJ1-1, with an unclear D gene assignment. Sequencing was performed on unstimulated CD4+ T cells sorted from spleen or lymph node cells, taken before transplant. The CDR3 reads as follows: CASSPREGNTEAFF. The nucleotides read TGTGCCAGTAGCCCCCGGGAGGGTAACACTGAAGCTTTCTTT.